The sequence of this T cell receptor beta chain was determined in a study of T cell repertoires in cytomegalovirus infection. One entry per CDR3 protein results from TCRdb running MiXCR on the reads. The repertoire has about 490,000 distinct CDR3 sequences, about 17% of them found once; the top ten carry around 25%. Germline V CDR1 and CDR2: LNHDA, SQIVND (reference sequence). V dropped 1 base and J dropped 2; count of bases not matched to a gene: 5. This CDR3 is built from 15 residues. On this clonotype: The conserved phenylalanine or tryptophan normally closing the CDR3 is absent here, so this likely arose from a read error.

Sequenced input: CD8+ T cells from PBMCs. The chain uses TRBV19 and TRBJ2-7, with 7 positions matching TRBD1. This receptor was obtained from a human donor in good health (CMV status not recorded). Some clones in this sample may be carry-over from other donors' samples. The CDR3: CASSIATGDPYEQYL. The CDR3 DNA follows: TGTGCCAGTAGTATAGCAACAGGGGACCCCTACGAGCAGTACTTA.